This entry lists 26 T cell receptor beta chains sequenced from one sample in a study of beta chain features in type 1 diabetes. Study outcomes and limitations: Patients with Type 1 diabetes showed moderately but significantly shorter TCRB CDR3s in all four CD4+ subsets.

The study reverse transcribed the entire isolated RNA, so it sequenced expressed TCRB transcripts. Assay used: immunoSEQ multiplex PCR; TCRdb lists only in-frame clones, some missing. The sample contains 280,000 or so clones, 14% to 15% of which appear only once. For these receptors, no antigen is known. The sequenced sample was naive CD4+ T cells from blood. The receptors derive from a man in his late teens or twenties with type 1 diabetes.

The chain recombines TRBV6-6 with TRBJ2-7, with D possibly matching TRBD2 (6 bases). Trimming took off 4 bases at V and 0 bases at J, with 13 bases between the two ends. The CDR3 spans 15 residues. Germline assignment: CDR1 MNHNY and CDR2 SVGAGI (reference sequence). CDR3 sequence reads: CASSSRDSSSYEQYF. The CDR3 DNA sequence: TGTGCCAGCAGTTCCCGGGACTCTAGCTCCTACGAGCAGTACTTC.

The chain has TRBV28 and TRBJ2-3; 14 bases match TRBD2. CDR3 size: 17 residues. Trimming removed 4 bases from V and 7 bases from J; junction bases left unmatched: 10. The germline gives CDR1 MDHEN, CDR2 SYDVKM. The CDR3 DNA reads as TGTGCCAGCAGTTGGGGACTAGCGGGGGAAGTCTTTAATACGCAGTATTTT. Protein product: CASSWGLAGEVFNTQYF.

The chain joins TRBV19 to TRBJ2-1; 8 positions agree with TRBD1. CDR3 size: 14 residues. Looked up from germline, CDR1 is LNHDA and CDR2 is SQIVND (reference sequence). The V segment lost 10 bases and the J segment 5 bases; nucleotides outside the gene matches: 10. CDR3 bases: TGTGCCACCTCAATTTGGACAGGGAACAATGAGCAGTTCTTC. It encodes CATSIWTGNNEQFF.

The chain recombines TRBV6-6 with TRBJ2-1; D remains ambiguous. V lost 7 bases and J lost 4, with 5 bases in between. Germline lookup yields CDR1 MNHNY and CDR2 SVGAGI (reference sequence). The CDR3 is 11 residues long. This chain's CDR3 is CASTLYNEQFF. In nucleotides, the CDR3 is TGTGCCAGCACCCTATACAATGAGCAGTTCTTC.

This clone was picked up a small number of times. This chain joins TRBV6-5 and TRBJ2-1, with D unresolved. The CDR3 contains 12 residues. From germline, CDR1 is MNHEY and CDR2 SVGAGI. V lost 6 bases and J lost 2, with 5 bases in between. CDR3 loop: CASSSAYNEQFF. CDR3 DNA sequence: TGTGCCAGCAGCTCCGCCTACAATGAGCAGTTCTTC.

This clone was found a few times. The chain links TRBV4-2 to TRBJ1-5, with 10 bases fitting TRBD1. The CDR3 has 17 residues. Germline CDR1 and CDR2: LGHNA and YNFKEQ. The junction had 8 bases not matched to a gene; V was cut back by 0 bases and J by 6 bases. CDR3 region: CASSQDSTGTGVQPQHF. The CDR3 nucleotides read TGTGCCAGCAGCCAAGATTCCACCGGGACAGGGGTTCAGCCCCAGCATTTT.

The chain recombines TRBV19 with TRBJ1-2; 8 positions agree with TRBD1. Germline assignment: CDR1 LNHDA and CDR2 SQIVND (reference sequence). V shed 8 bases, J shed 9 bases, and the junction held 8 bases outside the gene matches. CDR3 length equals 12 residues. The CDR3 sequence: CASVPGTGRYTF. CDR3 bases: TGTGCCAGTGTCCCCGGGACAGGCCGCTACACCTTC.

The table lists this clone with a few counts. CDR3 sequence reads: CASSLGQGAKTQYF. The CDR3 DNA follows: TGTGCCAGCAGCTTAGGACAGGGAGCGAAGACCCAGTACTTC. This chain uses TRBV7-2 with TRBJ2-5; the match to TRBD1 covers 7 bases. Germline values: CDR1 SGHTA, CDR2 FQGNSA. The CDR3 is 14 amino acids. The trim removed 1 base at V and 6 bases at J, leaving 5 bases unmatched.

The genes are TRBV27 and TRBJ2-5; 9 bases align to TRBD1. In germline, CDR1 is MNHEY, CDR2 SMNVEV (reference sequence). This CDR3 comprises 14 residues. Losses at the gene ends were 5 bases for V and 4 bases for J; bases not matched to a gene: 5. The DNA for the CDR3 is TGTGCCAGCAGTAGGGGGACAGGGCGAGAGACCCAGTACTTC. Residues: CASSRGTGRETQYF.

This clone was picked up a small number of times. The chain links TRBV15 to TRBJ2-7; 8 bases align to TRBD2. The CDR3 has 16 residues. Germline-derived CDR1 and CDR2 are LNHNV and YYDKDF (reference sequence). With 0 bases clipped from V and 6 bases from J, the junction kept 10 bases outside the gene matches. CDR3 protein: CATSRDLGGGFPEQYF. DNA of the CDR3: TGTGCCACCAGCAGAGATCTCGGGGGGGGCTTCCCCGAGCAGTACTTC.

The chain carries TRBV9 and TRBJ2-3; D uncertain. The germline V gene has CDR1 SGDLS and CDR2 YYNGEE. V was shortened by 3 bases and J by 2 bases, with 10 bases between the two germline ends. This CDR3 region has 14 residues. CDR3 nucleotides: TGTGCCAGCAGCGACCTCCTAATCACAGATACGCAGTATTTT. The encoded protein is CASSDLLITDTQYF.

This clone was observed a handful of times. The rearrangement uses TRBV6-5 and TRBJ2-6, with D possibly being TRBD1 (6 bases). Per the germline V gene, CDR1 is MNHEY and CDR2 is SVGAGI. V was clipped by 5 bases and J by 0 bases, with 8 bases between them. The CDR3 contains 15 residues. CDR3 coding DNA: TGTGCCAGCAGTCTACAGGGCTCTGGGGCCAACGTCCTGACTTTC. Protein: CASSLQGSGANVLTF.

This clone has more than one count but fewer than ten. The genes are TRBV28 and TRBJ2-1, with D maybe TRBD2 (5 bases). Trimming cost V 5 bases and J 4 bases, with 21 bases left between them. The germline gives CDR1 MDHEN, CDR2 SYDVKM. CDR3 length equals 17 residues. The CDR3 reads CASSPVWVGEIYNEQFF. In DNA form, the CDR3 reads TGTGCCAGCAGTCCGGTATGGGTTGGGGAGATATACAATGAGCAGTTCTTC.

This chain connects TRBV6-5 to TRBJ2-1; D possibly corresponds to TRBD2 (5 bases). The V gene lost 2 bases and the J gene lost 0 bases, with 11 bases spanning the gap. CDR1 and CDR2 (germline): MNHEY, SVGAGI. The CDR3 has 16 amino acids. CDR3 sequence reads: CASSYGAVYSYNEQFF. The CDR3 nucleotides are TGTGCCAGCAGTTACGGAGCGGTCTACTCCTACAATGAGCAGTTCTTC.

The chain links TRBV19 to TRBJ1-1, with a possible D match to TRBD1 (5 bases). Germline V CDR1 and CDR2: LNHDA, SQIVND (reference sequence). V lost 1 base to trimming and J lost 11 bases, with 11 bases between them. The CDR3 runs to 12 residues. The CDR3 region is CASSIVGGDAFF. The CDR3 nucleotides are TGTGCCAGTAGTATAGTTGGAGGGGACGCTTTCTTT.

This clone was observed a handful of times. Other DNA sequences in this specimen translate into the identical CDR3. The V and J genes are TRBV19 and TRBJ1-1; D gene ambiguous. Trimming pared 2 bases from V and 2 bases from J, leaving 6 bases between. CDR1 LNHDA and CDR2 SQIVND come from the germline V gene (reference sequence). The CDR3 extends over 13 amino acids. CDR3 coding DNA: TGTGCCAGTAGTATACGAGAAAACACTGAAGCTTTCTTT. This encodes CASSIRENTEAFF.

This clone was found a few times. The chain is built from TRBV2 and TRBJ2-3; 9 bases are a match to TRBD1. Unmatched junction bases numbered 4, after V lost 5 bases and J lost 1 base. Looked up from germline, CDR1 is SNHLY and CDR2 is FYNNEI. The CDR3 loop spans 15 amino acids. The CDR3 DNA reads as TGTGCCAGCAGTCTACGGGACAGGGGCACAGATACGCAGTATTTT. Translation: CASSLRDRGTDTQYF. The variable domain in full, completed from reference TRBV2 and TRBJ2-3, reads EPEVTQTPSHQVTQMGQEVILRCVPISNHLYFYWYRQILGQKVEFLVSFYNNEISEKSEIFDDQFSVERPDGSNFTLKIRSTKLEDSAMYFCASSLRDRGTDTQYFGPGTRLTVL.

J is TRBJ2-7 and V is TRBV6-6, with 7 bases fitting TRBD2. Germline lookup yields CDR1 MNHNY and CDR2 SVGAGI (reference sequence). V was pared by 4 bases and J by 6 bases, with 6 bases of the junction left unmatched. This CDR3 spans 13 amino acids. The CDR3 DNA sequence: TGTGCCAGCAGTTCGGCGGGAGTAGGCGAGCAGTACTTC. Translation gives CASSSAGVGEQYF.

The V call is TRBV19, the J call TRBJ1-1; possibly TRBD1 for D (6 bases). Trimming left V 7 bases short and J 0 bases short, with 9 bases between. From germline, CDR1 is LNHDA and CDR2 SQIVND (reference sequence). The CDR3 is made up of 13 amino acids. The CDR3 DNA is TGTGCCAGTATGGGGGACATGAACACTGAAGCTTTCTTT. This codes for CASMGDMNTEAFF.

The rearrangement links TRBV4-2 to TRBJ1-1; tentatively, D is TRBD1 (6 bases). Per germline, CDR1 LGHNA and CDR2 YNFKEQ. The CDR3 consists of 18 residues. The V end lost 0 bases, the J end lost 0 bases, and 17 bases lay between the germline ends. The CDR3 DNA reads TGTGCCAGCAGCCAAGATATGAGAGTCGGACAGATGAACACTGAAGCTTTCTTT. Amino acid sequence: CASSQDMRVGQMNTEAFF.

The rearrangement links TRBV10-3 to TRBJ1-5; 10 nucleotides match TRBD1. The germline V gene encodes CDR1 ENHRY and CDR2 SYGVKD. The CDR3 is made up of 15 amino acids. The junction had 6 bases not matched to a gene; V was cut back by 10 bases and J by 0 bases. The CDR3 spells CATGTGEYSNQPQHF. As DNA, the CDR3 is TGTGCCACCGGGACAGGGGAGTATAGCAATCAGCCCCAGCATTTT.

The chain couples TRBV5-4 to TRBJ2-3; 10 bases match TRBD2. CDR1 is SGHNT and CDR2 is YYREEE in the germline V gene (reference sequence). V shed 2 bases, J shed 2 bases, and the junction held 8 bases outside the gene matches. The CDR3 is 17 amino acids. CDR3 residues: CASSLPPSGRVTDTQYF. In DNA form, the CDR3 reads TGTGCCAGCAGCTTACCACCCAGCGGGAGGGTCACAGATACGCAGTATTTT.

This clone was seen a few times. The gene calls are TRBV6-5 and TRBJ2-7; 8 positions match TRBD1. CDR1 is MNHEY and CDR2 is SVGAGI in the germline V gene. With V trimmed by 6 bases and J by 6 bases, 4 bases remained unmatched. This CDR3 is 12 amino acids long. CDR3 region: CASSGQGREQYF. The DNA for the CDR3 is TGTGCCAGCAGCGGACAGGGTCGCGAGCAGTACTTC.

The V call is TRBV7-2, the J call TRBJ2-2; TRBD2 matches 7 bases. CDR3 length: 15 residues. V was clipped by 5 bases and J by 5 bases; unmatched bases: 8. Germline CDR1 is SGHTA and CDR2 is FQGNSA. The CDR3 DNA follows: TGTGCCAGCAGCCCCGGACTAGTTTCAACCGGGGAGCTGTTTTTT. Encoded protein: CASSPGLVSTGELFF.

J is TRBJ1-2 and V is TRBV30; TRBD1 matches at 7 bases. Trimming at V came to 1 base and at J to 5 bases, leaving 13 bases not matched to a gene. The CDR3 sequence is 16 residues long. Germline V gene lookup returns CDR1 GTSNPN and CDR2 SVGIG (reference sequence). This CDR3 reads CAWSERLMTRGYGYTF. CDR3 in DNA: TGTGCCTGGAGTGAGCGTCTTATGACCAGGGGGTATGGCTACACCTTC.

V is TRBV28 and J is TRBJ2-4; no definite D call. The ends were cut back, 5 bases at V and 8 bases at J, with 10 bases in the middle. CDR1 and CDR2 from the germline V gene are MDHEN and SYDVKM. CDR3 length: 12 residues. The CDR3 DNA follows: TGTGCCAGCAGTCCCGATACTTACATTCAGTACTTC. The encoded protein is CASSPDTYIQYF.